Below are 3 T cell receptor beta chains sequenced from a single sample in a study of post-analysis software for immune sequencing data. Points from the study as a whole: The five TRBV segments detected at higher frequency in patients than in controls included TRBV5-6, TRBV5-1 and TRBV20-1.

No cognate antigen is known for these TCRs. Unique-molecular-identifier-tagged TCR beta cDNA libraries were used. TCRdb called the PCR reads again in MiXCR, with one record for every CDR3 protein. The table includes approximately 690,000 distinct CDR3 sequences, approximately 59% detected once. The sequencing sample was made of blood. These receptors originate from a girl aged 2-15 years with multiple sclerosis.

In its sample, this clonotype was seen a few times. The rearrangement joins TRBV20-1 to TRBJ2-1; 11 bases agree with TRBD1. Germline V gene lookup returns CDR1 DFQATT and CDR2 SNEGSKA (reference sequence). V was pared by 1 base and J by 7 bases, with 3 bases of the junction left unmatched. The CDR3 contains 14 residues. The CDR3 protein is CSARGTGGINEQFF. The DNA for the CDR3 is TGCAGTGCTAGAGGGACAGGGGGCATAAATGAGCAGTTCTTC.

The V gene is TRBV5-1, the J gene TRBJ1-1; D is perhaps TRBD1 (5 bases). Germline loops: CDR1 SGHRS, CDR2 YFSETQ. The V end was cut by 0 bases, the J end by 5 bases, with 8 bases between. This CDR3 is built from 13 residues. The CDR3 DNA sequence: TGCGCCAGCAGCTTGGACAGGATGACTGAAGCTTTCTTT. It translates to CASSLDRMTEAFF.

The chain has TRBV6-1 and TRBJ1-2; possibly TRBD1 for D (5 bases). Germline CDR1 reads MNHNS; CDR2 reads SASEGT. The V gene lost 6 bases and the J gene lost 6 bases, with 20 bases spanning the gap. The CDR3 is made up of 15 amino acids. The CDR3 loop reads CASSLLDSTSHGYTF. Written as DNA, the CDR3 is TGTGCCAGCAGCCTCCTTGACAGCACAAGTCATGGCTACACCTTC.